This TCR beta chain was sequenced in a study of OX40 agonist ivuxolimab in advanced cancers. Trimming removed 4 bases from V and 2 bases from J, with 6 bases in between. This CDR3 is 12 amino acids long. Germline V gives CDR1 ENHRY, CDR2 SYGVKD. Sequenced by immunoSEQ multiplex PCR; TCRdb stores in-frame clones only, minus some. The sample has more than 55,000 clones; around 90% are singletons. This clonotype was obtained from an adult with an advanced solid tumor such as melanoma, head and neck, liver or kidney cancer. The V call is TRBV10-3, the J call TRBJ2-7; possibly TRBD2 for D (6 bases). The sequencing here drew on CD4+ or CD8+ T cells sorted from blood, taken in a trial of the OX40 agonist ivuxolimab. The CDR3 DNA is TGTGCCATCAGTGCGGGGGCCTACGAGCAGTACTTC. It codes for CAISAGAYEQYF.